Listed below are T cell receptor beta chains from one sample, sequenced in a study of blood T cell repertoires in COVID-19. Assay used: immunoSEQ multiplex PCR; TCRdb lists only in-frame clones, some missing. The sample shows approximately 220,000 clones, 80% of them seen only once. What was sequenced was PBMCs or T cells enriched from blood (not recorded which). The source is a woman between 35 and 50 years old with acute COVID-19. CDR3s include the opening cysteine and the closing phenylalanine or tryptophan. The order of the fields is D gene, J gene, V gene, clone size, CDR3 DNA, CDR3 protein. The D gene is left open where the match is weak. Some rows have no size entry. The others give once, few or many, or a class for an expanded clone.

-	TRBJ1-2	TRBV24-1	-	TGTGCCACCCAACAGGGAGGGAGCTATGGCTACACCTTC	CATQQGGSYGYTF
-	TRBJ2-2	TRBV20-1	many	TGCAGTGCTAGTTGGGGCGGAGAGGCCGGGGAGCTGTTTTTT	CSASWGGEAGELFF
-	TRBJ1-3	TRBV5-6	-	TGTGCCAGCAGCACCCCCCAGGTGGTTGGAAACACCATATATTTT	CASSTPQVVGNTIYF
-	TRBJ1-5	TRBV18	-	TGTGCCAGCTCACCCGTTGGTAGGGAGGATCAGCCCCAGCATTTT	CASSPVGREDQPQHF
TRBD2	TRBJ2-5	TRBV7-3	-	TGTGCCAGCAGCCGGACTAGCGGTTACCAAGAGACCCAGTACTTC	CASSRTSGYQETQYF
-	TRBJ1-4	TRBV7-9	-	TGTGCCAGCAGCTTCGAACAGGGTAGAGAAAAACTGTTTTTT	CASSFEQGREKLFF
TRBD2	TRBJ2-1	TRBV5-1	-	TGCGCCAGCAGCTCTGGGACTAGCGGGAGAGGTAATGAGCAGTTCTTC	CASSSGTSGRGNEQFF
TRBD2	TRBJ2-3	TRBV7-8	-	TGTGCCAGCAGCTTAGTAAGCGGGGGAGGCACAGATACGCAGTATTTT	CASSLVSGGGTDTQYF
TRBD2	TRBJ2-1	TRBV19	-	TGTGCCAGTAGCCCGCTAGCGGGGGGGAGGAATGAGCAGTTCTTC	CASSPLAGGRNEQFF
-	TRBJ2-6	TRBV7-9	medium-sized	TGTGCCAGCAGCCCCGGGCAGGGGGGATTTGGGGCCAACGTCCTGACTTTC	CASSPGQGGFGANVLTF
-	TRBJ2-7	TRBV11-2	-	TGTGCCAGCAGCTTATTACAGGGTCCCCCCTACGAGCAGTACTTC	CASSLLQGPPYEQYF
TRBD2	TRBJ2-1	TRBV7-2	-	TGTGCCAGCAGCTTAATCTTTAGCGGGAGTAAGGGGAATGAGCAGTTCTTC	CASSLIFSGSKGNEQFF
-	TRBJ1-1	TRBV18	-	TGTGCCAGCTCGCCGGAGGTCAGGACTGAAGCTTTCTTT	CASSPEVRTEAFF
TRBD1	TRBJ1-2	TRBV30	-	TGTGCCCATCGAGTCCCGGGACAGGGGTCGGACTATGGCTACACCTTC	CAHRVPGQGSDYGYTF
-	TRBJ1-2	TRBV9	-	TGTGCCAGCAATGTGGACAGCCGCCCTGGCGGCTACACCTTC	CASNVDSRPGGYTF
TRBD1	TRBJ2-1	TRBV14	-	TGTGCCAGCAGCCACCGGACAGGGTACTACAATGAGCAGTTCTTC	CASSHRTGYYNEQFF
TRBD1	TRBJ2-3	TRBV7-3	-	TGTGCCAGCAGCTCCACAGGGGGTGTCACAGATACGCAGTATTTT	CASSSTGGVTDTQYF
-	TRBJ1-4	TRBV15	-	TGTGCCACCAGCAGGGCGCCGGTGGGGCGGGAAAAACTGTTTTTT	CATSRAPVGREKLFF
TRBD1	TRBJ1-2	TRBV7-9	-	TGTGCCAGCAGCTCAACAGGGGGTTATGGCTACACCTTC	CASSSTGGYGYTF
TRBD2	TRBJ2-3	TRBV11-2	-	TGTGCCAGCAGCTTAGTCCACGGGGGGACAGATACGCAGTATTTT	CASSLVHGGTDTQYF
TRBD1	TRBJ2-6	TRBV2	-	TGTGCCAGCAGTGCCGGGACAGGGGGCGCTGGGGCCAACGTCCTGACTTTC	CASSAGTGGAGANVLTF
-	TRBJ1-1	TRBV19	-	TGTGCCAGTAGCCTCAGGAACACTGAAGCTTTCTTT	CASSLRNTEAFF
-	TRBJ1-5	TRBV5-8	-	TGTGCCAGCAGCCACTTTGGGCGGGGTGGCAATCAGCCCCAGCATTTT	CASSHFGRGGNQPQHF
-	TRBJ1-1	TRBV6-6	few	TGTGCCAGCAGTTACGGCGCAGGGGTCGAGAACACTGAAGCTTTCTTT	CASSYGAGVENTEAFF
-	TRBJ1-5	TRBV7-2	-	TGTGCCAGCAGCCTAACCGATTTAGACAATCAGCCCCAGCATTTT	CASSLTDLDNQPQHF
-	TRBJ1-2	TRBV9	-	TGTGCCAGCAGCGCCCTCACAGGGCCTGTGCGATGCACCTTC	CASSALTGPVRCTF
TRBD1	TRBJ1-5	TRBV7-2	-	TGTGCCAGCAGCTACAGGACAGGGGGCGATCAGCCCCAGCATTTT	CASSYRTGGDQPQHF
-	TRBJ2-1	TRBV7-2	few	TGTGCCAGCAGCCCACTAGTTAATGAGCAGTTCTTC	CASSPLVNEQFF
TRBD1	TRBJ1-2	TRBV28	-	TGTGCCAGCAGTTTCACCGACAGGGCCCTAGGCTACACCTTC	CASSFTDRALGYTF
TRBD1	TRBJ1-5	TRBV6-2/TRBV6-3	-	TGTGCCAGCAGTTACTCGCCGGGACAGGGGCCCCAGCCCCAGCATTTT	CASSYSPGQGPQPQHF
TRBD2	TRBJ2-5	TRBV29-1	-	TGCAGCGTTCTCAGACTAGCGGGAGGTCTAGAGACCCAGTACTTC	CSVLRLAGGLETQYF
TRBD2	TRBJ2-3	TRBV27	-	TGTGCCAGCGGATTCGGGAGGGCCCTCACAGATACGCAGTATTTT	CASGFGRALTDTQYF
TRBD2	TRBJ2-7	TRBV18	-	TGTGCCAGCTCGAGTCGGACTAGCGGGAGTTACGAGCAGTACTTC	CASSSRTSGSYEQYF
TRBD2	TRBJ2-1	TRBV28	-	TGTGCCAGCAGTTTGGGGGGGAGCCCCACGTACAATGAGCAGTTCTTC	CASSLGGSPTYNEQFF
TRBD1	TRBJ2-5	TRBV18	-	TGTGCCAGCTCACCACGGACAGGGGACTTAGGCCAAGAGACCCAGTACTTC	CASSPRTGDLGQETQYF
TRBD1	TRBJ1-1	TRBV28	-	TGTGCCAGCCTTGTGGGACTTGGACAGGGGGAGGCCAACACTGAAGCTTTCTTT	CASLVGLGQGEANTEAFF
TRBD1	TRBJ2-3	TRBV6-5	-	TGTGCCAGCAGTTACTTGGGGACAGGGGTTCCAGATACGCAGTATTTT	CASSYLGTGVPDTQYF
-	TRBJ2-1	TRBV19	-	TGTGCCAGTAGTCGGACTCTTGTCAATGAGCAGTTCTTC	CASSRTLVNEQFF
-	TRBJ2-3	TRBV7-8	-	TGTGCCAGCAGCTTAGTTCTCCGGGAGAGCACAGATACGCAGTATTTT	CASSLVLRESTDTQYF
TRBD2	TRBJ2-7	TRBV5-1	-	TGCGCCAGCAGCTTGGAACTAGCGGGAGGCTTCTCCTACGAGCAGTACTTC	CASSLELAGGFSYEQYF
TRBD2	TRBJ2-5	TRBV5-1	-	TGCGCCAGCAGCTCTAGCGGGGGTATGGAGACCCAGTACTTC	CASSSSGGMETQYF
-	TRBJ1-6	TRBV13	few	TGTGCCAGCAGCTACCGGGACATAAATAATTCACCCCTCCACTTT	CASSYRDINNSPLHF
-	TRBJ1-1	TRBV5-1	-	TGCGCCAGCAGCTCCCGCCCCCCTACAGGAGAGAACACTGAAGCTTTCTTT	CASSSRPPTGENTEAFF
TRBD1	TRBJ1-2	TRBV5-1	-	TGCGCCAGCAGCCGGGAGATGACAGGGGTGAATGGCTACACCTTC	CASSREMTGVNGYTF
-	TRBJ1-1	TRBV27	-	TGTGCCAGCAGGGGACACTTGAACACTGAAGCTTTCTTT	CASRGHLNTEAFF
TRBD1	TRBJ1-1	TRBV6-5	-	TGTGCCAGCACCAGACAGGGGGCCACTGAAGCTTTCTTT	CASTRQGATEAFF
-	TRBJ1-2	TRBV15	-	TGTGCCACCAGCAGAGTTTTAAGTTTGGAGGATGGCTACACCTTC	CATSRVLSLEDGYTF
TRBD1	TRBJ2-5	TRBV30	-	TGTGCCTGGAGTGCAGGGGGAGAGACCCAGTACTTC	CAWSAGGETQYF
-	TRBJ1-3	TRBV30	-	TGTGCCTGGAGTTACAGAAGCTCTGGAAACACCATATATTTT	CAWSYRSSGNTIYF
-	TRBJ2-1	TRBV7-2	-	TGTGCCAGCAGCTCCCCGTCCCGTCTCAATGAGCAGTTCTTC	CASSSPSRLNEQFF
TRBD2	TRBJ2-7	TRBV6-5	-	TGTGCCAGCAGTTACGGGACTAGCGAGGTGGCGGGCGAGCAGTACTTC	CASSYGTSEVAGEQYF
TRBD2	TRBJ2-2	TRBV6-6	once	TGTGCCAGCAGTCCACCGGCGTGGGCTAGCGGGGGCGCGAACACCGGGGAGCTGTTTTTT	CASSPPAWASGGANTGELFF
TRBD1	TRBJ1-1	TRBV5-1	-	TGCGCCAGCAGCTCGAGACAGGGCTTGACTGAAGCTTTCTTT	CASSSRQGLTEAFF